This entry is about one TCR beta chain. Antigen specificity is unknown. The data originate from a study of radiotherapy plus CTLA-4 blockade in lung cancer. The study treated chemo-refractory metastatic non-small-cell lung cancer patients with focal radiation plus ipilimumab CTLA-4 blockade. The CDR3 is made up of 14 amino acids. V was clipped by 1 base and J by 6 bases, with 12 bases between them. Germline CDR1 and CDR2: SGHNT and YYREEE (reference sequence). Study-level findings and limits: Early clone dynamics of blood T cells, plus interferon-beta, reportedly predicted response best. Expansion of tumor-derived TCR clones was observed in blood after radiotherapy plus ipilimumab.

This table comes from immunoSEQ multiplex PCR, and its TCRdb copy is limited to in-frame clones, with some not included. Found here are 50,000 or so clones, 88% of them singletons; the top ten hold 7.8%. V is TRBV5-4 and J is TRBJ2-3; maybe TRBD1 (6 bases). The material sequenced was peripheral blood, taken from a patient treated with radiotherapy plus ipilimumab. This receptor was taken from a human donor with non-small cell lung cancer whose response to radiotherapy plus ipilimumab could not be evaluated. The CDR3 DNA reads as TGTGCCAGCAGCTTGCGACAGGCGGCGGATACGCAGTATTTT. This sequence encodes CASSLRQAADTQYF.